The clone carrying this T cell receptor beta chain was picked up one time. Its specificity is unknown. In the same sample, other DNA sequences code for this CDR3. The data were taken from a study of Ad26.COV2.S vaccination and SARS-CoV-2 variants. Looking at the study overall: Donor was assigned to the Ad26.COV2.S arm of trial COV1001. Study conclusions and caveats: Placebo and vaccine recipients had non-spike TCR breadth that was similar. Compared with placebo recipients, vaccine recipients had higher spike-specific TCR breadth.

V lost 6 bases and J lost 5, with 13 bases in between. Looked up from germline, CDR1 is SGHTA and CDR2 is FQGNSA. The CDR3 loop spans 13 amino acids. This table comes from immunoSEQ multiplex PCR, and its TCRdb copy is limited to in-frame clones, with some not included. The table lists some 390,000 clones, 88% of them singletons. The sample's treatment: around 19 received Ad26.COV2.S at low or high dose, single or two shots; about 5 received placebo; per-sample allocation not given. It was on day 63 after the first vaccine or placebo injection that samples were taken. Based in Boston, the donor was an adult of 18-55 years.

The material sequenced was peripheral blood, taken in a trial of Ad26.COV2.S vaccine versus placebo. The V call is TRBV7-2, the J call TRBJ1-1, with D tentatively TRBD1 (5 bases). This receptor was identified in a person between 18 and 60 years old who received the Ad26.COV2.S COVID-19 vaccine or a placebo. The CDR3 here is CASSSQGRTEAFF. The CDR3 bases are TGTGCCAGCAGTTCCCAGGGAAGGACTGAAGCTTTCTTT.